This TCR beta chain was recovered during a study of T-cell memory formation after mild COVID-19. Study details: Largely, TCR clusters stayed within a single donor. General study findings and limits: There were some responding clones in pre-infection memory, which suggested that cross-reactive memory had joined. CD4+ contracting clones were found mainly in CM and EM, and CD8+ ones in EMRA.

Comment on this clonotype: Its antigen is currently unknown.

Trimming took off 6 bases at V and 10 bases at J, with 16 bases between the two ends. CDR3 length: 13 residues. It was 5'RACE with constant-segment primers that produced the TCR alpha and TCR beta cDNA libraries, which carried sample barcodes and UMIs. MiXCR, run by TCRdb on the 5' RACE reads, gives a single entry per CDR3 protein. The table has 300,000 to 400,000 distinct CDR3 sequences, around 30% seen once. Input material: PBMCs or a T cell subset sorted from them (not recorded which). The V and J genes are TRBV12-3 or TRBV12-4 and TRBJ2-1, with D tentatively TRBD2 (5 bases). The source of this sequence is an adult woman who had mild COVID-19 (a few samples of this study predate the infection). Cell type and time point are not known. This CDR3 is CASSPGGLGEQFF. The CDR3 coding sequence is TGTGCCAGCAGCCCAGGCGGGCTCGGAGAGCAGTTCTTC.